The sequence of this T cell receptor (beta chain) was determined in a study of T-cell memory formation after mild COVID-19. Study as a whole: Each donor largely had its own TCR clusters. Notes on the study in general: A second wave expanding day 15 to 37 was CD4+-biased; contracting clones were balanced.

This clonotype was counted once. As yet, its antigen is unknown. Given the absence of the conserved phenylalanine or tryptophan at the CDR3 end, a read error is likely. Because the CDR3's place on the DNA is in doubt, the DNA is left out and the CDR3 is given as listed by TCRdb. 5'RACE primed from the constant segment yielded TCR alpha and TCR beta cDNA libraries bearing sample barcodes and UMIs. TCRdb recomputed calls from the 5' RACE reads with MiXCR, one row per CDR3 protein. In the table there are about 560,000 distinct CDR3 sequences, 17% of which are singletons. The CDR3 region is 15 residues in length, termini included. Germline values: CDR1 MNHEY, CDR2 SVGEGT.

The chain has TRBV6-2 or TRBV6-3 and TRBJ2-1; the D segment call TRBD2 is taken from the table without a DNA check. The sample comprised PBMCs or a T cell subset sorted from them (not recorded which). The sequence came from an adult woman who had mild COVID-19 (a few samples of this study predate the infection). Cell type and time point are not known. CDR3: CASSYGGEETMSSSL.